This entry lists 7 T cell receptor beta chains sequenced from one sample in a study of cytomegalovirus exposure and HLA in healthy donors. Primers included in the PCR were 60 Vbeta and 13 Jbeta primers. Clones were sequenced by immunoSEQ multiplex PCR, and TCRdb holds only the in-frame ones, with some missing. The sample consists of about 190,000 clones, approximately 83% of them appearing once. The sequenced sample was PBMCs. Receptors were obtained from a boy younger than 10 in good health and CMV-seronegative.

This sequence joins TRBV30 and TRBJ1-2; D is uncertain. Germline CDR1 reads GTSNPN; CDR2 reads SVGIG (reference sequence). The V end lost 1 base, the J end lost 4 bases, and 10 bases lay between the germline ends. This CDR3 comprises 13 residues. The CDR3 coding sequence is TGTGCCTGGAGTGAGTCGGTTGCCTATGGCTACACCTTC. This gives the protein CAWSESVAYGYTF.

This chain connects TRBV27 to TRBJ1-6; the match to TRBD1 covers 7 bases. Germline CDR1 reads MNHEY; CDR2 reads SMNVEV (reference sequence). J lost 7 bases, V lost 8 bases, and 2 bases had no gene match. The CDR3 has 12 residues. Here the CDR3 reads CASRQGNSPLHF. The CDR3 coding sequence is TGTGCCAGCCGACAGGGAAATTCACCCCTCCACTTT.

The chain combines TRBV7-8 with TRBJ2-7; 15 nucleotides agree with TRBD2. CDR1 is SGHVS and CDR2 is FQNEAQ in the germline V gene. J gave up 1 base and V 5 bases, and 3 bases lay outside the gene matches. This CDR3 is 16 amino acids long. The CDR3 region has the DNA TGTGCCAGCAGCAGGACTAGCGGGGGGGCTTCCTACGAGCAGTACGTC. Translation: CASSRTSGGASYEQYV.

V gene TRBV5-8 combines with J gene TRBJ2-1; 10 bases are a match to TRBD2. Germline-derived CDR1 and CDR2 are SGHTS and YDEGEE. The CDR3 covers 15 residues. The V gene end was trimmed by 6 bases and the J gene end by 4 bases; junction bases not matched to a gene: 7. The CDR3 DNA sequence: TGTGCCAGCACCCTTCGACTAGCGGGTTACAATGAGCAGTTCTTC. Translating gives CASTLRLAGYNEQFF.

For the CDR3, the DNA is TGTGCCAGCAGTTCAAGCGGGGGGAGTTTCTACGAGCAGTACGTC. Translated: CASSSSGGSFYEQYV. This chain joins TRBV6-5 and TRBJ2-7, with TRBD2 matching 9 bases. The junction had 7 bases not matched to a gene; V was cut back by 4 bases and J by 3 bases. Per germline, CDR1 MNHEY and CDR2 SVGAGI. The CDR3 length is 15 residues.

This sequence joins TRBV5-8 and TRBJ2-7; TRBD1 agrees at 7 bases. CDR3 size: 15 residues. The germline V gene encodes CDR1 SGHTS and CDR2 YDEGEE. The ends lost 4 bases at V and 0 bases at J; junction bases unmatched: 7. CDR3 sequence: CASSIGQAFSYEQYF. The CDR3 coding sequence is TGTGCCAGCAGCATCGGACAGGCGTTCTCCTACGAGCAGTACTTC.

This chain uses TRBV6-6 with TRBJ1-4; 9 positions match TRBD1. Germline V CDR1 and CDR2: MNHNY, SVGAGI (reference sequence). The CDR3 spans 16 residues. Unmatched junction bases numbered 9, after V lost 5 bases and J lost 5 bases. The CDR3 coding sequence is TGTGCCAGCAGTCACACCTCCGGGACAGGGAATGAAAAACTGTTTTTT. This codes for CASSHTSGTGNEKLFF.